A single T cell receptor (beta chain) is shown here with its context. Per germline, CDR1 SGHRS and CDR2 YFSETQ. This CDR3 region has 14 residues. V was pared by 4 bases and J by 3 bases, with 6 bases of the junction left unmatched. Study processing details: Reference gene primers were amplified, and this amplification served to estimate nucleated cell counts. Profiled with immunoSEQ multiplex PCR; TCRdb holds only in-frame clones, not every one. The V and J calls and the clone size are those of that table, but D and trimming were determined from the DNA. This sample yields some 170,000 clones, of which about 78% are seen a single time; roughly 17% belongs to the top ten. This entry comes from a study of blood T cell repertoires in COVID-19.

The TCR comes from a woman aged 45-59 years who had recovered from COVID-19. Source material: PBMCs or T cells enriched from blood (not recorded which). The rearrangement joins TRBV5-1 to TRBJ1-1; 7 nucleotides align to TRBD1. Here the CDR3 reads CASSVGQTHTEAFF. CDR3 in DNA: TGCGCCAGCAGCGTGGGACAGACTCACACTGAAGCTTTCTTT.